This T cell receptor beta chain is from a study of blood T cell repertoires in COVID-19. Study as a whole: Collection of acute and convalescent COVID-19 samples took place in the United States, Italy and Spain. PBMCs, B-cell-depleted T cells, or T cells were the source of the cDNA or gDNA that made up the material.

Study processing details: How many nucleated cells were present was estimated from reference gene primer amplification. Measured with immunoSEQ multiplex PCR; TCRdb has only the in-frame clones, and not every one. The V and J calls and clone size were taken over from that table, and D and trimming were inferred from the DNA. The sample has about 240,000 clones; 75% to 85% are singletons. Per the germline V gene, CDR1 is LNHDA and CDR2 is SQIVND (reference sequence). This CDR3 comprises 12 residues. The TCR sequence derives from a woman aged 55-69 years with active or convalescent COVID-19. The rearrangement links TRBV19 to TRBJ1-5; 7 bases align to TRBD1. The sequenced sample consisted of peripheral blood. The CDR3 DNA reads as TGTGCGACAGGGAATAGCAATCAGCCCCAGCATTTT. Amino acids: CATGNSNQPQHF.